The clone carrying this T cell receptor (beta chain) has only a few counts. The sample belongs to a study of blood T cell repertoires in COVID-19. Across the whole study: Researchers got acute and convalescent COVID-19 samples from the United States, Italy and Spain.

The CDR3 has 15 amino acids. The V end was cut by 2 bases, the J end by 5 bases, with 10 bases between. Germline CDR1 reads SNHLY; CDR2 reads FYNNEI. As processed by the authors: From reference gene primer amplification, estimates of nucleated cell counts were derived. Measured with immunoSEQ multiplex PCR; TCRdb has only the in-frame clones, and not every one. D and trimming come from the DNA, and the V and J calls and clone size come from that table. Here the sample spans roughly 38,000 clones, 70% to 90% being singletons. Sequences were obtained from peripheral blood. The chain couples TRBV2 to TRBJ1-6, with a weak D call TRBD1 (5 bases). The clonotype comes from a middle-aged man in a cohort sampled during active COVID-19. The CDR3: CASSESRVDNSPLHF. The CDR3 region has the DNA TGTGCCAGCAGTGAAAGCAGGGTTGATAATTCACCCCTCCACTTT.